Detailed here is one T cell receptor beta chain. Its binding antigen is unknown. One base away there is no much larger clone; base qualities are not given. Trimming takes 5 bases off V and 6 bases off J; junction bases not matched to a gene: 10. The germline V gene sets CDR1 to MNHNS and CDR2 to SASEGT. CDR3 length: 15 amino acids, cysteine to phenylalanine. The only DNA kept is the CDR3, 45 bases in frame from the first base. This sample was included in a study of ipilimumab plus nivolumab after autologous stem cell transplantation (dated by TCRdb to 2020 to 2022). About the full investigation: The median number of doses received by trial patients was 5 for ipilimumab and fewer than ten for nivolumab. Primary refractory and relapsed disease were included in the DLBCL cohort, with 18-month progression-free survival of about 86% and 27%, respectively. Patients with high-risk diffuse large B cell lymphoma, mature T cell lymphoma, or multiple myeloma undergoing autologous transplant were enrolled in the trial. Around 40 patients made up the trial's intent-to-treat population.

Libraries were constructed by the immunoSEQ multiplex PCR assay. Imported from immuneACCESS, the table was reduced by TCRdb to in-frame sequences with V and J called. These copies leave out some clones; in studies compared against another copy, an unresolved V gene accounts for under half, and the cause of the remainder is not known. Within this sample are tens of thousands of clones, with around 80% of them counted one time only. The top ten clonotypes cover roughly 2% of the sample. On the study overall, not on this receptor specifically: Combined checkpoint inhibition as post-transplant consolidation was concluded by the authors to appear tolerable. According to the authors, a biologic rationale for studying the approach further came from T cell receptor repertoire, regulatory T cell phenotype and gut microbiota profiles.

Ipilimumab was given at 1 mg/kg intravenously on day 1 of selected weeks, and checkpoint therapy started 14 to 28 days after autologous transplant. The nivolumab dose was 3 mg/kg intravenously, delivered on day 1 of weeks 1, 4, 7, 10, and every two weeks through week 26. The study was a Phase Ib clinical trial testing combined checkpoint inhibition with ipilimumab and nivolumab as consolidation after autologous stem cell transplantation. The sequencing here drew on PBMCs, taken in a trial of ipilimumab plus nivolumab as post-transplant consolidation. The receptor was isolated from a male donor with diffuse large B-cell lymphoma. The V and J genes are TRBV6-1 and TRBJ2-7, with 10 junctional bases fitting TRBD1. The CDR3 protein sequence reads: CASSPTRDRGGEQYF. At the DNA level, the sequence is TGTGCCAGCAGTCCTACCCGGGACAGGGGAGGCGAGCAGTACTTC.